Below are 6 T cell receptor beta chains sequenced from a single sample in a study of T cell repertoires in cytomegalovirus infection. TCRdb reprocessed the reads with MiXCR, giving one entry per CDR3 protein. In the table there are around 99,000 distinct CDR3 sequences, about 30% of which are singletons. What these receptors recognize is not known. The specimen was CD8+ T cells from cultured PBMCs, collected from culture after CMV antigen stimulation. The source is a human donor in good health (CMV status not recorded). Some clones in this sample may be carry-over from other donors' samples.

This clonotype occurred a few times. The V and J genes are TRBV20-1 and TRBJ2-1; the match to TRBD2 covers 9 bases. V gave up 3 bases and J gave up 8 bases; unmatched junction bases: 5. Germline V gene lookup returns CDR1 DFQATT and CDR2 SNEGSKA (reference sequence). CDR3 size: 13 residues. CDR3 coding DNA: TGCAGTGCTAGTCGGGCTAGCGGGGATGAGCAGTTCTTC. It encodes CSASRASGDEQFF.

This clonotype was found many times. V and J are TRBV28 and TRBJ1-2, with 7 bases that match TRBD1. The CDR3 runs to 14 residues. J was trimmed by 2 bases and V by 2 bases; bases with no gene match: 2. CDR1 and CDR2 (germline): MDHEN, SYDVKM. DNA of the CDR3: TGTGCCAGCAGTTTACAGGGGGACAACTATGGCTACACCTTC. Its translation is CASSLQGDNYGYTF.

The rearrangement uses TRBV5-4 and TRBJ2-3; weak D call: TRBD2 (6 bases). Germline CDR1 is SGHNT and CDR2 is YYREEE (reference sequence). The CDR3 totals 17 residues. The germline V and J ends were trimmed by 3 bases and 2 bases, with 19 bases remaining between them. The CDR3 DNA sequence: TGTGCCAGCAGCTACACGGGTCCGGGACTTGACACAGATACGCAGTATTTT. It encodes CASSYTGPGLDTDTQYF.

The chain links TRBV4-1 to TRBJ2-5; D is possibly TRBD2 (6 bases). Germline V CDR1 and CDR2: MGHRA, YSYEKL. CDR3 length: 15 amino acids. The V and J ends lost 1 base and 5 bases respectively, with 14 bases between them. In DNA form, the CDR3 reads TGCGCCAGCAGCCAAGCGGTTGGGGGGTTTGAGACCCAGTACTTC. Translating gives CASSQAVGGFETQYF.

About this clonotype: A much larger clone differs from this one at a single base, so this may be a read error. The V and J genes are TRBV5-1 and TRBJ2-3; possible D gene TRBD2, 5 bases. Looked up from germline, CDR1 is SGHRS and CDR2 is YFSETQ. Trimming removed 4 bases at V and 0 bases at J, with 12 bases between. CDR3 size: 15 residues. The CDR3: CASSPLGVSTDTQYF. The CDR3 DNA follows: TGCGCCAGCAGCCCACTGGGAGTCAGCACAGATACGCAGTATTTT.

Ten or more counts support this clonotype. The chain recombines TRBV7-8 with TRBJ2-1; D not certain. The CDR3 totals 12 residues. Germline V lookup: CDR1 SGHVS, CDR2 FQNEAQ. V lost 1 base to trimming and J lost 8 bases, with 6 bases between them. The CDR3 loop reads CASSLGAHEQFF. In DNA form, the CDR3 reads TGTGCCAGCAGCTTAGGGGCACATGAGCAGTTCTTC.